This is a list of T cell receptor beta chains from one sample in a study of T cell responses to AZD1222 COVID-19 vaccine. Only in-frame clones appear in the TCRdb table, and some are missing; sequencing was by immunoSEQ multiplex PCR. Of some 200,000 clones in the sample, more than 75% were seen once. The source material was peripheral blood, sampled on day 0 of AZD1222 vaccination. The receptors derive from an adult in good health. Both conserved end residues are part of each CDR3. Each record gives: D gene, V gene, clone size, J gene, CDR3 DNA, CDR3 protein. The D gene is left open where the match is weak. The size entry is marked missing in some rows and otherwise reads once, few, many or a size class.

>-|TRBV9|once|TRBJ2-1
TGTGCCAGCAGCCCCCCCGGTGGGGGCAATGAGCAGTTCTTC
CASSPPGGGNEQFF
>-|TRBV19|-|TRBJ1-1
TGTGCCAGTAGTATGAGAGTAGGAGGAGATGAAGCTTTCTTT
CASSMRVGGDEAFF
>-|TRBV28|-|TRBJ1-4
TGTGCCAGCAGTTTGGGGGCTAATGAAAAACTGTTTTTT
CASSLGANEKLFF
>-|TRBV5-4|few|TRBJ2-7
TGTGCCAGCAGCTTGGGTGGTAGTTGGGGGGAGCAGTACTTC
CASSLGGSWGEQYF
>-|TRBV27|-|TRBJ1-2
TGTGCCAGCAGTTTAGCTGAGGGTATTCACTATGGCTACACCTTC
CASSLAEGIHYGYTF
>TRBD1|TRBV28|once|TRBJ1-4
TGTGCCAGCAGTCCCGGACAGGGAAAACTGTTTTTT
CASSPGQGKLFF
>-|TRBV7-8|-|TRBJ1-4
TGTGCCAGCAGCTTAGTCGCAGGGAAAGGTGAAAAACTGTTTTTT
CASSLVAGKGEKLFF
>-|TRBV7-9|-|TRBJ1-2
TGTGCCAGCAGATCAGGAGATGGCTACACCTTC
CASRSGDGYTF
>TRBD1|TRBV28|few|TRBJ1-3
TGTGCCAGCAGTGTTGGACAGGGATCAATATATTTT
CASSVGQGSIYF
>TRBD2|TRBV5-1|once|TRBJ2-5
TGCGCCAGCAGCCCCTTTACTAGCGGGTGGGAGGAGACCCAGTACTTC
CASSPFTSGWEETQYF
>TRBD1|TRBV11-3|-|TRBJ1-1
TGTGCCAGCAGCGAGGGACAGGGGGAGGGGAACACTGAAGCTTTCTTT
CASSEGQGEGNTEAFF
>-|TRBV4-2|-|TRBJ1-5
TGTGCCAGCAGCCAAGTCCCCTATAGCAATCAGCCCCAGCATTTT
CASSQVPYSNQPQHF
>-|TRBV19|-|TRBJ2-7
TGTGCCAGTAGTTTTGGGAGAACCTACGAGCAGTACTTC
CASSFGRTYEQYF
>-|TRBV27|-|TRBJ2-1
TGTGCCAGCAGTTTCGACCCCAGGGGTTACAATGAGCAGTTCTTC
CASSFDPRGYNEQFF
>-|TRBV10-3|-|TRBJ2-1
TGTGCCATCAGTGAAGAGAATCGGGAAGGTGAGCAGTTCTTC
CAISEENREGEQFF
>TRBD2|TRBV3-1/TRBV3-2|-|TRBJ2-5
TGTGCCAGCAGCCAATTGGCACTAGCGGGCCAAGAGACCCAGTACTTC
CASSQLALAGQETQYF
>TRBD2|TRBV28|-|TRBJ2-2
TGTGCCAGCAAATCGGACCTAGCGGAAATCACCGGGGAGCTGTTTTTT
CASKSDLAEITGELFF
>-|TRBV11-2|once|TRBJ1-6
TGTGCCAGCAGCTTTGATTTCTATAATTCACCCCTCCACTTT
CASSFDFYNSPLHF
>-|TRBV27|-|TRBJ2-1
TGTGCCAGCAGCCCGGGGATTCTGGGGAACAATGAGCAGTTCTTC
CASSPGILGNNEQFF
>TRBD2|TRBV7-3|-|TRBJ2-1
TGTGCCAGCAGCCCAGGGACTAGCGGAGGCTATGAGCAGTTCTTC
CASSPGTSGGYEQFF
>TRBD1|TRBV7-9|-|TRBJ1-2
TGTGCCAGCAGTGGACAGGGAAGGTGGGTTCGGCACTATGGCTACACCTTC
CASSGQGRWVRHYGYTF
>-|TRBV7-3|-|TRBJ2-2
TGTGCCAGCAGCATACAGGGATCCGGGGGCGGGGAGCTGTTTTTT
CASSIQGSGGGELFF
>-|TRBV19|-|TRBJ1-5
TGTGCCAGTAGTATCACACCATACCCCAATCAGCCCCAGCATTTT
CASSITPYPNQPQHF
>-|TRBV9|-|TRBJ1-5
TGTGCCAGCAGCCCCGAGGGGAAACAGCCCCAGCATTTT
CASSPEGKQPQHF
>TRBD2|TRBV24-1|-|TRBJ2-2
TGTGCCACCAGTGAACCTAGCGGGGGGAACACCGGGGAGCTGTTTTTT
CATSEPSGGNTGELFF
>-|TRBV28|-|TRBJ2-7
TGTGCCAGCACCCCCCGTTGGGCCTCCTACGAGCAGTACTTC
CASTPRWASYEQYF
>TRBD2|TRBV5-8|-|TRBJ2-1
TGTGCCAGCAGCCGAGGAACTACTAGCGCTTTTACCTACAATGAGCAGTTCTTC
CASSRGTTSAFTYNEQFF
>-|TRBV2|-|TRBJ1-1
TGTGCCAGCAGTGAGGGGCAGATGAACACTGAAGCTTTCTTT
CASSEGQMNTEAFF
>TRBD2|TRBV27|-|TRBJ2-6
TGTGCCAGCAGCGTTGTTGGACTAGCGGTCTCCGGGGCCAACGTCCTGACTTTC
CASSVVGLAVSGANVLTF
>-|TRBV18|-|TRBJ1-4
TGTGCCAGCTCGCACGGTCGCGAGACTAATGAAAAACTGTTTTTT
CASSHGRETNEKLFF
>-|TRBV6-5|-|TRBJ2-1
TGTGCCAGCAGTTCCTCAGCAGTGGGTTTGTTGAATGAGCAGTTCTTC
CASSSSAVGLLNEQFF
>TRBD1|TRBV12-3/TRBV12-4|-|TRBJ1-1
TGTGCCAGCAGGCCTGACAGGGCTGTTGAAGCTTTCTTT
CASRPDRAVEAFF
>-|TRBV6-1|-|TRBJ2-7
TGTGCCAGCAGTGAAGAAACTCACTCCTACGAGCAGTACTTC
CASSEETHSYEQYF
>-|TRBV6-5|-|TRBJ2-3
TGTGCCAGCAGTTCCCCACTACTTCTAGGGGTGGATACGCAGTATTTT
CASSSPLLLGVDTQYF
>TRBD2|TRBV20-1|few|TRBJ2-7
TGCAGTGCTAGTGAGGATGGGACTAGCGGGAGTTGGGAGTACGAGCAGTACTTC
CSASEDGTSGSWEYEQYF
>TRBD1|TRBV11-3|-|TRBJ2-7
TGTGCCAGCAGCTTAGGGACAGGGCCTAACGAGCAGTACTTC
CASSLGTGPNEQYF
>-|TRBV7-3|-|TRBJ2-5
TGTGCCAGCAGTTCTACAGGAACCCAAGAGACCCAGTACTTC
CASSSTGTQETQYF
>TRBD1|TRBV11-2|-|TRBJ1-1
TGTGCCAGCAGCACAGAAGGACAGGAGGACACTGAAGCTTTCTTT
CASSTEGQEDTEAFF
>-|TRBV11-3|-|TRBJ2-1
TGTGCCAGCAGCTCATCCTCGGCGGGGCGCCCATCTGTTGAGCAGTTCTTC
CASSSSSAGRPSVEQFF
>TRBD2|TRBV19|-|TRBJ2-5
TGTGCCAGTAGCATTGTAGCGGGAGGGGGAGAGACCCAGTACTTC
CASSIVAGGGETQYF
>TRBD2|TRBV7-2|-|TRBJ2-7
TGTGCCAGCAGCTTAAGTGTACTAGCGGGAGTATACGAGCAGTACTTC
CASSLSVLAGVYEQYF
>TRBD1|TRBV3-1/TRBV3-2|-|TRBJ1-2
TGTGCCAGCAGCGGTGGGACAGGGGATGGCTACACCTTC
CASSGGTGDGYTF
>-|TRBV5-4|-|TRBJ2-1
TGTGCCAGCAGCTTAGAACAGGTCCCTCACAATGAGCAGTTCTTC
CASSLEQVPHNEQFF
>TRBD1|TRBV24-1|once|TRBJ2-7
TGTGCCACCAGTGATTCCGGACAGGGGATATTCCCCTACGAGCAGTACTTC
CATSDSGQGIFPYEQYF